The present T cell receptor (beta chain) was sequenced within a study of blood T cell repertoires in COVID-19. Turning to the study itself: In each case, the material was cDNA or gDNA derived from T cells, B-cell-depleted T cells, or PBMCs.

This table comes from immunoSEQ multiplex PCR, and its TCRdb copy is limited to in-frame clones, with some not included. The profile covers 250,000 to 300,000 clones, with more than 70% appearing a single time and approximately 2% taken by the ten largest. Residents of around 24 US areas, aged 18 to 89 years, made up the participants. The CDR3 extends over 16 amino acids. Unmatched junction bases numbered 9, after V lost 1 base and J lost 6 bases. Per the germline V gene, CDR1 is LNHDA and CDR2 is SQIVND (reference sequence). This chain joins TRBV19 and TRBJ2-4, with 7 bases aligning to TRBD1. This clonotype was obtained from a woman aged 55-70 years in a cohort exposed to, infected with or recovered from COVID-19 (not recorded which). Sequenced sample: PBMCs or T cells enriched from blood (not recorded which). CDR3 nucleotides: TGTGCCAGTAGTATAGTAAGGGGGCAGGGAGTAAACATTCAGTACTTC. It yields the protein CASSIVRGQGVNIQYF.